Sequencing of this T cell receptor (beta chain) was carried out in a study of blood T cells in healthy people across ages (dated by TCRdb to between 2014 and 2016). Context from the whole study: In model experiments, template switching captured about one uniquely barcoded TCR beta cDNA molecule for every two T cells. To avoid experimental bias, donors of different ages were randomly spread across the sequencing lanes. The study analyzed two additional independent replicas of 1 million unique cDNA reads from the same blood draw for two donors, one aged 18 to 29 and one aged 80 or older. The study measured age-related changes in TCR beta repertoire diversity using deep sequencing normalized with unique cDNA molecular identifiers. Four age groups were formed from the donors: young (average approximately 15 years), middle-aged (around 41), aged (about 62) and long-lived (more than 75). What the research found in general, with its limitations: Since profiling was done on bulk unsorted PBMCs, naive and antigen-experienced compartments could not be conclusively compared. A strong correlation was found between observed TCR beta diversity and the percentage of naive T cells measured by flow cytometry. The CMV infection status of donors was not known, potentially confounding age-related changes in expanded clonotypes. Compared with the aged group, more naive CD4+ T cells, fewer expanded clones and increased TCR diversity were shown by the long-lived group, suggesting age selection. Observed TCR beta diversity per million T cells fell roughly linearly with age, and a significant reduction was already apparent by age approximately 40. Estimates of total diversity based on one million sequenced T cells were considered lower bounds and underestimates.

Of note for this clonotype: The clone's antigen remains unknown. Within one base of it there is no much larger clone, and no base qualities were kept.

In the germline V gene, CDR1 corresponds to SGHAT and CDR2 to FQNNGV. Trimming costs V 5 bases and J 7 bases, and their ends lie 18 bases apart. Its CDR3 holds 15 amino acids, cysteine through phenylalanine. The entry retains the CDR3 DNA only, 45 bases that are in frame from base 1. Donors were 40 or so systemically healthy Caucasian individuals from Russia aged roughly 6 to 95 years. Each donor gave around 9.8 milliliters of peripheral blood, collected into EDTA-treated Vacutainer tubes. Ficoll-Paque density-gradient centrifugation was used to isolate PBMCs, with at least 6.5 million per sample. Total RNA, at least 5.5 micrograms per sample, was extracted from PBMCs with Trizol reagent. For every donor, flow cytometry on a PBMC aliquot measured the percentage of naive CD45RAhigh/CD27high T cells. The library was obtained by 5' RACE. A second PCR of about 6 to 12 cycles was performed with a sample-barcoded 5' primer and a J-beta primer mix. A unique molecular identifier was introduced onto each TCR beta cDNA molecule by a template-switch 5' adaptor carrying 12 random nucleotides. At least 2.5 million CDR3-containing paired-end reads were obtained from each sample. The Mint cDNA synthesis kit, primed by a TRBC-specific oligonucleotide, was used to synthesize first-strand cDNA from all RNA. Following uracil-DNA glycosylase treatment, a first 18-cycle PCR with universal primers M1SS and BC2_uni_R was performed on all cDNA. In the source study's methods: Each sample was normalized by randomly selecting 1 million high-quality reads, each carrying a distinct molecular identifier. Reads sharing molecular identifiers were discarded rather than binned into consensus sequences. CDR3 identification, clonotype clustering and error correction used MiTCR with a Q25 quality threshold and the strictest error-elimination algorithm. Lower-bound total TCR beta diversity was estimated with a nonparametric unseen species model using Euler transformation. TCRdb took the public reads, trimmed them with fastp at Q25, ran MiXCR for clone calling and kept in-frame beta chains. Here each entry gathers all rows of one CDR3 protein and keeps the most common genes and DNA. What appears here as the V and J calls and clone size reflects TCRdb's work, not the paper's. This sample comprises over 1,500,000 distinct CDR3 sequences, 39% of them detected only once. The ten largest account for more than 20% of the sample.

The V and J segments used are TRBV11-2 and TRBJ2-1; D gene: possibly TRBD2, on 6 matching bases. Specimen: blood. This receptor was taken from a human donor in good health. The DNA sequence follows: TGTGCCAGCAGCCTCCTGTTGGGGGGAATAAATGAGCAGTTCTTC. This gives the protein CASSLLLGGINEQFF.